The source of this T cell receptor (beta chain) is a study of cytomegalovirus exposure and HLA in healthy donors. Study conclusions and caveats: Roughly uniform depth of sequencing across donors was assumed in presence/absence analyses. The Asian-associated ancestry cluster reportedly had fewer N-insertions than the roughly 670-donor mean in a later analysis. Most TCRs appeared rarely, but some public TCRs recurred in many donors.

With respect to this clone: Its target is unknown.

PCR primers comprised 60 Vbeta and 13 Jbeta primers. Clones were sequenced by immunoSEQ multiplex PCR, and TCRdb holds only the in-frame ones, with some missing. The sample carries around 280,000 clones, about 90% recorded once. CDR3 length equals 15 residues. Germline-derived CDR1 and CDR2 are SGHAT and FQNNGV. V was pared by 5 bases and J by 2 bases, with 6 bases of the junction left unmatched. Material: PBMCs. This TCR came from a woman in her late teens or twenties in good health and CMV-seronegative. This chain joins TRBV11-2 and TRBJ1-3; TRBD1 aligns across 7 bases. This CDR3 reads CASSPYGTAGNTIYF. The CDR3, as DNA: TGTGCCAGCAGCCCCTATGGGACAGCTGGAAACACCATATATTTT.